Included here is one T cell receptor beta chain sequence, with context. Generated by immunoSEQ multiplex PCR, the TCRdb table keeps only in-frame clones and is missing some. The sample lists 130,000 to 150,000 clones; roughly 88% were seen once. This entry comes from a study of blood T cell repertoires in COVID-19. On the study more broadly: T cells, B-cell-depleted T cells, or PBMCs supplied cDNA or gDNA.

V was trimmed by 5 bases and J by 11 bases, leaving 9 bases between them. There are 11 residues in the CDR3. Germline assignment: CDR1 SEHNR and CDR2 FQNEAQ (reference sequence). This TCR came from a woman between 45 and 65 years old with acute or convalescent COVID-19. Sequenced material: peripheral blood. This chain joins TRBV7-9 and TRBJ1-4, with D hard to call. The CDR3 loop is CASSIQNKLFF. CDR3 DNA sequence: TGTGCCAGCAGCATACAGAACAAACTGTTTTTT.